This section outlines one T cell receptor (beta chain) sequence together with its context. Antigen unknown. PCR involved 60 Vbeta and 13 Jbeta primers. This table comes from immunoSEQ multiplex PCR, and its TCRdb copy is limited to in-frame clones, with some not included. The data contain about 160,000 clones, 75% to 85% of them singletons. This sample is drawn from a study of cytomegalovirus exposure and HLA in healthy donors. Overall study findings and caveats: Cytomegalovirus association was assigned to over 150 TCR beta chains. In the analysis, some V segments, TRBV6-2 and TRBV6-3 included, were excluded as indistinguishable. Within an earlier analysis, most TCR beta V segments proved productive either about 90% or about 30% of the time.

Germline V gene lookup returns CDR1 LGHNA and CDR2 YSLEER. V shed 4 bases and J 2 bases; nucleotides not matched to a gene: 9. The CDR3 has 16 amino acids. The donors gave bone marrow, and they were healthy. The rearrangement joins TRBV4-3 to TRBJ2-5; 8 bases agree with TRBD1. The sequencing input was PBMCs. This receptor was identified in a man over 45 in good health and CMV-seropositive. DNA of the CDR3: TGCGCCAGCAGCCGGAGGACAGGGATGAGTCAAGAGACCCAGTACTTC. It translates to CASSRRTGMSQETQYF.